Listed below are T cell receptor beta chains from one sample, sequenced in a study of Ad26.COV2.S vaccination and SARS-CoV-2 variants. TCRdb's table, derived via immunoSEQ multiplex PCR, lists solely in-frame clones and lacks some. The sample lists about 380,000 clones, approximately 83% occurring once. The sample here was peripheral blood, taken in a trial of Ad26.COV2.S vaccine versus placebo. The receptors shown here come from a person between 18 and 65 years old who received the Ad26.COV2.S COVID-19 vaccine or a placebo. Each CDR3 is given with its conserved first and last residue. Each record gives: clone size, D gene, V gene, J gene, CDR3 length, CDR3 DNA, CDR3 protein. D genes are given only for firm matches. Not every row has a clone size; where given, it reads once, few, many or a size class.

NA	TRBD1	TRBV6-5	TRBJ1-2	14	TGTGCCAGCAGGAGACAGGGAACGAACTATGGCTACACCTTC	CASRRQGTNYGYTF
NA	NA	TRBV4-3	TRBJ2-7	14	TGCGCCAGCTCCTACGGGACGGCTTCCCACGAGCAGTACTTC	CASSYGTASHEQYF
NA	TRBD2	TRBV5-1	TRBJ2-1	15	TGCGCCAGCAGCTTGGTACCGGGAGGTTACAATGAGCAGTTCTTC	CASSLVPGGYNEQFF
NA	TRBD1	TRBV6-5	TRBJ2-7	15	TGTGCCAGCAGTTACTCTGGGACAGTGGAAGAAAAGCAGTACTTC	CASSYSGTVEEKQYF
NA	TRBD2	TRBV5-4	TRBJ2-7	18	TGTGCCAGCAGCCAAAAAATCCCGGGACTAGCGGGAACCCACGAGCAGTACTTC	CASSQKIPGLAGTHEQYF
NA	NA	TRBV6-5	TRBJ2-6	16	TGTGCCAGCAGTTACGGGAGGACATTTGGGGCCAACGTCCTGACTTTC	CASSYGRTFGANVLTF
NA	TRBD1	TRBV30	TRBJ1-1	19	TGTGCCTGGAGCCCCAAGGGAGGGGAGACAGGGGGATGGTACACTGAAGCTTTCTTT	CAWSPKGGETGGWYTEAFF
NA	TRBD1	TRBV11-2	TRBJ1-2	14	TGTGCCAGCAGCTTAGTGACAGGGGCGGATGGCTACACCTTC	CASSLVTGADGYTF
few	NA	TRBV7-3	TRBJ2-3	14	TGTGCCAGCAGCTGGGGCGCGGGCACAGATACGCAGTATTTT	CASSWGAGTDTQYF
NA	TRBD2	TRBV4-1	TRBJ2-3	14	TGCGCCAGCAGCCTAGCGGGAGGAGTAGATACGCAGTATTTT	CASSLAGGVDTQYF
NA	TRBD1	TRBV7-9	TRBJ2-2	15	TGTGCCAGCAGCTCCGGACAGGGGGCTACCGGGGAGCTGTTTTTT	CASSSGQGATGELFF
NA	NA	TRBV2	TRBJ1-4	13	TGTGCCAGCGCCAGAGAACGCAGTGAAAAACTGTTTTTT	CASARERSEKLFF
NA	NA	TRBV6-4	TRBJ2-7	15	TGTGCCAGCAGTGACATCCGGCCGGGAACCTACGAGCAGTACTTC	CASSDIRPGTYEQYF
few	TRBD1	TRBV6-2/TRBV6-3	TRBJ1-5	18	TGTGCCAGCAGTTACTCTCATACCGGGGACAGATTCCTTCAGCCCCAGCATTTT	CASSYSHTGDRFLQPQHF
NA	NA	TRBV19	TRBJ2-7	15	TGTGCCAGTGCCCCAGGACAGACAGTCACCTACGAGCAGTACTTC	CASAPGQTVTYEQYF
NA	TRBD2	TRBV11-3	TRBJ2-2	20	TGTGCCAGCAGCTTAGATGGGACTTTCAGGGAGGGCCCGAACACCGGGGAGCTGTTTTTT	CASSLDGTFREGPNTGELFF
once	NA	TRBV19	TRBJ2-3	13	TGTGCCAGTAGTACCCCTCCTATGTGGACGCAGTATTTT	CASSTPPMWTQYF
NA	NA	TRBV28	TRBJ1-5	14	TGTGCCAGCACCGACACAGGGTCAAATCAGCCCCAGCATTTT	CASTDTGSNQPQHF
NA	NA	TRBV2	TRBJ2-5	13	TGTGCCAGCAGTGAGGGGGGCCAAGAGACCCAGTACTTC	CASSEGGQETQYF
NA	NA	TRBV2	TRBJ2-1	11	TGTGCCAGCAGCACAAGGAATGAGCAGTTCTTC	CASSTRNEQFF
NA	NA	TRBV3-1/TRBV3-2	TRBJ1-5	14	TGTGCCAGCAGCCAAGCCAGAACTAATCAGCCCCAGCATTTT	CASSQARTNQPQHF
NA	TRBD1	TRBV24-1	TRBJ1-2	14	TGTGCCACCAGTGAACAGGGGGTAGGCTATGGCTACACCTTC	CATSEQGVGYGYTF
NA	NA	TRBV19	TRBJ2-2	14	TGTGCCAGTAGTATAACGGGACGCCCCCGGGGAGCTGTTTTT	CASSITGRPRGAVF
NA	NA	TRBV30	TRBJ2-7	13	TGTGCCTGGAGCCCGGAGGACCCCTACGAGCAGTACTTC	CAWSPEDPYEQYF
NA	NA	TRBV6-2/TRBV6-3	TRBJ1-1	16	TGTGCCAGCACCCCGGGATCCCTTCGTCGGAGGGCTGAAGCTTTCTTT	CASTPGSLRRRAEAFF
NA	NA	TRBV15	TRBJ1-4	13	TGTGCCACCAGCAGAGTTGAGAGGGGAAAACTGTTTTTT	CATSRVERGKLFF
once	NA	TRBV21-1	TRBJ1-6	19	TGTGCCAGCAGCAAAGTCATGGGACAGGGACCCTCCTATAATTCACCCCTCCACTTT	CASSKVMGQGPSYNSPLHF
few	NA	TRBV7-3	TRBJ1-1	13	TGTGCCAGCAGTTACGTAGGGAACACTGAAGCTTTCTTT	CASSYVGNTEAFF
once	NA	TRBV28	TRBJ1-1	16	TGTGCCAGCAGTCCAACCTCGTTTAGGGAGAACACTGAAGCTTTCTTT	CASSPTSFRENTEAFF
NA	NA	TRBV11-3	TRBJ2-3	14	TGTGCCAGCAGCTTAACCCCCGGCGCAGATACGCAGTATTTT	CASSLTPGADTQYF
NA	NA	TRBV2	TRBJ2-5	15	TGTGCCAGCAGGGGTGGACTACCACTGGTGGAGACCCAGTACTTC	CASRGGLPLVETQYF
once	NA	TRBV10-1	TRBJ2-1	16	TGCGCCAGCAGTGAGGCGGCGTGGAGCTCCTACAATGAGCAGTTCTTC	CASSEAAWSSYNEQFF
NA	NA	TRBV5-6	TRBJ1-2	18	TGTGCCAGCAGCTTGCAAGTTTTTAGGGCAGGGGTTAACTATGGCTACACCTTC	CASSLQVFRAGVNYGYTF
NA	NA	TRBV5-1	TRBJ2-1	15	TGCGCCAGCAGCTTGTGGGGGAATATGGACAATGAGCAGTTCTTC	CASSLWGNMDNEQFF
NA	NA	TRBV13	TRBJ1-2	14	TGTGCCAGCAGCTTAGGGGCGGGGCTCTATGGCTACACCTTC	CASSLGAGLYGYTF
NA	NA	TRBV18	TRBJ1-1	13	TGTGCCAGCTCCCGACGGGACTTCCTCGGGGCTTTCTTT	CASSRRDFLGAFF
NA	NA	TRBV2	TRBJ1-2	14	TGTGCCAGCAGTTGGACCAGGGAGAGCTATGGCTACACCTTC	CASSWTRESYGYTF
NA	TRBD1	TRBV7-9	TRBJ2-3	15	TGTGCCAGCAGCCGCCGAGGGGGCGGCACAGATACGCAGTATTTT	CASSRRGGGTDTQYF